This T cell receptor beta chain was recorded in a study of shared clonotypes between healthy human individuals. Study-wide background: The donor pool was made up of two women and a few men aged 18 to 49.

The ends were cut back, 3 bases at V and 2 bases at J, with 14 bases in the middle. This CDR3 has 15 residues. Germline CDR1 KGHSH, CDR2 LQKENI. The donor cohort consisted entirely of Caucasian adults residing in Nashville, Tennessee. Data came from immunoSEQ multiplex PCR; TCRdb stores just in-frame clones and leaves some out. The table has hundreds of thousands of clones, around 78% seen once. Sequencing was performed on PBMCs. The rearrangement uses TRBV18 and TRBJ2-7; D might be TRBD1 (6 bases). The TCR comes from a woman between 40 and 55 years old in good health. Some clones in this sample may be carry-over from other donors' samples. The CDR3 loop reads CASSPLSRGPYEQYF. CDR3 coding DNA: TGTGCCAGCTCACCCCTATCCAGGGGTCCCTACGAGCAGTACTTC.